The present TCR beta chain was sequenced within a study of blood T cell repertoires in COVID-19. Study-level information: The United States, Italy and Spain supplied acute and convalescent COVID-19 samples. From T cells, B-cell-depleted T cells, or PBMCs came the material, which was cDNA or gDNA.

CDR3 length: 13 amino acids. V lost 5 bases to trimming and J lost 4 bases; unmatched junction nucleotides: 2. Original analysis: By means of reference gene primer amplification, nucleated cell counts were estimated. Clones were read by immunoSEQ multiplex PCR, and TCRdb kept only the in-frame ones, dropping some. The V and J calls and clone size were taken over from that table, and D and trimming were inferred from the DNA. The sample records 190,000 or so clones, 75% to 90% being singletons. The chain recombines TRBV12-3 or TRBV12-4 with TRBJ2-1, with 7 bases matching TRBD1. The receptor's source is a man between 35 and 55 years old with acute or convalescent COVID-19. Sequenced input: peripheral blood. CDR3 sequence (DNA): TGTGCCAGCAGTCCGACAGGGTACAATGAGCAGTTCTTC. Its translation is CASSPTGYNEQFF.